A selection of T cell receptor beta chains follows, all from one sample in a study of cytomegalovirus exposure and HLA in healthy donors. Method: immunoSEQ multiplex PCR; TCRdb's copy keeps in-frame clones and lacks some. The sample shows about 140,000 clones, approximately 77% of them seen only once. The specimen was PBMCs. The receptors were sampled from a woman in her forties or fifties in good health and CMV-seronegative. The CDR3 runs from the conserved cysteine through the conserved F or W. The order of the fields is D gene, clone size, J gene, V gene, CDR3 protein, CDR3 DNA. The D gene is left open where the match is weak. The size entry is marked missing in some rows and otherwise reads once, few, many or a size class.

-	-	TRBJ2-7	TRBV6-6	CASSWDFPANEQYF	TGTGCCAGCAGTTGGGACTTCCCTGCCAACGAGCAGTACTTC
TRBD1	-	TRBJ1-4	TRBV7-9	CASSIGQGRNEKLFF	TGTGCCAGCAGCATCGGACAGGGCCGCAATGAAAAACTGTTTTTT
TRBD1	-	TRBJ2-7	TRBV30	CAWSVETGGSYEQYF	TGTGCCTGGAGTGTTGAGACAGGGGGCTCCTACGAGCAGTACTTC
-	-	TRBJ2-2	TRBV2	CASSERLSGTGELFF	TGTGCCAGCAGTGAAAGACTAAGCGGTACCGGGGAGCTGTTTTTT
-	-	TRBJ2-3	TRBV29-1	CSVEGGPNRAPDTQYF	TGCAGCGTTGAGGGAGGACCTAACAGAGCGCCAGATACGCAGTATTTT
TRBD2	-	TRBJ2-5	TRBV4-2	CASSQGTSGAPGGTQYF	TGTGCCAGCAGCCAAGGGACTAGCGGGGCCCCTGGCGGGACCCAGTACTTC
-	-	TRBJ2-1	TRBV2	CASSLYSRNEQFF	TGTGCCAGCAGTCTCTACTCGAGAAATGAGCAGTTCTTC
TRBD1	few	TRBJ2-3	TRBV30	CASGQGGTDTQYF	TGTGCCTCGGGACAGGGCGGCACAGATACGCAGTATTTT
-	-	TRBJ2-7	TRBV6-1	CASSRTHNYEQYF	TGTGCCAGCAGTCGCACACACAACTACGAGCAGTACTTC
TRBD2	-	TRBJ2-5	TRBV12-5	CASGSGTSGEGETQYF	TGTGCTAGTGGTTCGGGGACTAGCGGGGAGGGAGAGACCCAGTACTTC
TRBD1	few	TRBJ1-2	TRBV7-2	CASSFDRGAGYGYTF	TGTGCCAGCAGCTTCGACAGGGGCGCTGGCTATGGCTACACCTTC
-	-	TRBJ1-1	TRBV7-9	CASSLERAGAFF	TGTGCCAGCAGCTTAGAGAGGGCGGGGGCTTTCTTT
-	-	TRBJ1-1	TRBV9	CASSPTDTEAFF	TGTGCCAGCAGCCCCACGGACACTGAAGCTTTCTTT
TRBD1	-	TRBJ2-5	TRBV6-1	CATMDRGQETQYF	TGTGCCACGATGGACAGGGGACAAGAGACCCAGTACTTC
-	once	TRBJ1-2	TRBV19	CASRGAGDRGYTF	TGTGCCAGTAGGGGGGCGGGGGACCGTGGCTACACCTTC
-	-	TRBJ2-5	TRBV6-1	CASTGAGETQYF	TGTGCCAGCACTGGGGCTGGCGAGACCCAGTACTTC
TRBD1	few	TRBJ1-5	TRBV5-8	CASSLLQGAFQPQHF	TGTGCCAGCAGCTTACTACAGGGGGCCTTCCAGCCCCAGCATTTT
-	-	TRBJ1-1	TRBV11-2	CASSGRTRGFSEAFF	TGTGCCAGCAGCGGACGAACCCGGGGTTTCTCTGAAGCTTTCTTT
TRBD2	few	TRBJ2-7	TRBV11-3	CASSLGAGTSGGALKQYF	TGTGCCAGCAGCCTAGGGGCCGGGACTAGCGGGGGAGCCTTGAAGCAGTACTTC
-	-	TRBJ2-6	TRBV5-1	CASSLVYRVSSSGANVLTF	TGCGCCAGCAGCTTGGTCTATCGGGTCAGCTCCTCTGGGGCCAACGTCCTGACTTTC
TRBD2	few	TRBJ2-3	TRBV15	CATSRGRVAGPTDTQYF	TGTGCCACCAGCAGAGGAAGGGTAGCGGGACCCACAGATACGCAGTATTTT
-	-	TRBJ1-3	TRBV10-3	CAISDPSRNTIYF	TGTGCCATCAGTGACCCCTCTAGAAACACCATATATTTT
-	-	TRBJ1-2	TRBV4-3	CASSQGRSGDGYTF	TGCGCCAGCAGTCAAGGCCGATCCGGAGATGGCTACACCTTC
-	-	TRBJ1-1	TRBV6-5	CASSYSMRNTEAFF	TGTGCCAGCAGTTACTCGATGCGGAACACTGAAGCTTTCTTT
-	-	TRBJ1-4	TRBV5-8	CASSIGQFNEKLFF	TGTGCCAGCAGCATTGGACAGTTTAATGAAAAACTGTTTTTT
-	-	TRBJ1-2	TRBV6-5	CASSYSQGRYTF	TGTGCCAGCAGTTACTCACAGGGCCGTTACACCTTC
TRBD1	many	TRBJ2-7	TRBV27	CASSSRGTVSYEQYF	TGTGCCAGCAGTTCCCGAGGGACAGTCTCCTACGAGCAGTACTTC
-	-	TRBJ2-7	TRBV7-2	CASSLSRGEQYF	TGTGCCAGCAGCTTATCGAGGGGGGAGCAGTACTTC
TRBD1	once	TRBJ1-1	TRBV2	CAIGGLDRGTFF	TGTGCCATAGGAGGATTGGACAGGGGAACTTTCTTT
TRBD1	-	TRBJ2-5	TRBV2	CASREAGTAAGTQYF	TGTGCCAGCAGAGAAGCCGGGACAGCGGCAGGGACCCAGTACTTC
TRBD2	-	TRBJ2-7	TRBV2	CASSERIPSGGPYEQYF	TGTGCCAGCAGTGAAAGGATCCCTAGCGGGGGGCCCTACGAGCAGTACTTC